Below are 13 T cell receptor beta chains sequenced from a single sample in a study of technical replicates of blood from a handful of donors (dated by TCRdb to 2017 to 2019). Library creation used the immunoSEQ multiplex PCR assay. TCRdb re-hosts the immuneACCESS table, in-frame sequences only. Its copies lack some clones; in the studies checked, an unresolved V gene accounts for under half of them, and the cause for the rest is not known. The sample table contains more than 65,000 clones; only one count was recorded for 90% to 97% of them. The ten biggest clones cover approximately 0.32% of the sample. The sample consisted of T cells isolated from PBMCs. These receptors all come from a human donor in good health.

V usage is TRBV9 and J usage is TRBJ1-2, with D possibly TRBD1 on 5 matching bases. The CDR3 totals 15 residues. The ends were cut back, 3 bases at V and 4 bases at J, with 16 bases in the middle. The germline gives CDR1 SGDLS, CDR2 YYNGEE. CDR3 sequence: CASSAVGGVIYGYTF. CDR3 nucleotides: TGTGCCAGCAGCGCGGTCGGAGGGGTCATCTATGGCTACACCTTC.

The J gene is TRBJ2-1, the V gene TRBV12-1; TRBD2 is taken as the D call from the table, unchecked against the DNA. TRBV12-1 is recorded as a pseudogene. The CDR3 has 19 amino acids. CDR3 residues: CASSSPHLLEVYSYNEQFF. CDR3 in DNA: TGTGCCAGCAGCTCTCCCCACTTACTAGAGGTATACTCCTACAATGAGCAGTTCTTC.

The rearrangement links TRBV7-9 to TRBJ2-3; 11 nucleotides line up with TRBD2. There are 16 residues in the CDR3. V lost 0 bases, J lost 5 bases, and 4 bases stayed unmatched. Germline CDR1 SEHNR, CDR2 FQNEAQ (reference sequence). CDR3 bases: TGTGCCAGCAGCTTAGCACTAGCGGGAGTCAGAGATACGCAGTATTTT. It encodes CASSLALAGVRDTQYF.

This chain connects TRBV4-2 to TRBJ2-3; 7 bases agree with TRBD2. The CDR3 covers 16 residues. J was trimmed by 3 bases and V by 1 base; bases with no gene match: 7. Germline CDR1 and CDR2: LGHNA and YNFKEQ. This chain's CDR3 is CASSQALAGETDTQYF. The CDR3 DNA reads as TGTGCCAGCAGCCAAGCCTTAGCGGGCGAAACAGATACGCAGTATTTT.

The chain combines TRBV19 with TRBJ1-3; 9 nucleotides line up with TRBD1. The germline V gene has CDR1 LNHDA and CDR2 SQIVND (reference sequence). CDR3 length equals 17 residues. The ends lost 3 bases at V and 2 bases at J; junction bases unmatched: 8. The CDR3 here is CASSILPGQGAGNTIYF. CDR3 bases: TGTGCCAGTAGTATTCTTCCGGGACAGGGTGCTGGAAACACCATATATTTT.

This chain uses TRBV19 with TRBJ1-3; 7 nucleotides agree with TRBD1. Germline-derived CDR1 and CDR2 are LNHDA and SQIVND (reference sequence). CDR3 length: 15 amino acids. The ends lost 1 base at V and 2 bases at J; junction bases unmatched: 2. CDR3 protein: CASSIGDSPGNTIYF. As DNA, the CDR3 is TGTGCCAGTAGTATAGGGGACAGTCCTGGAAACACCATATATTTT.

The chain uses TRBV9 and TRBJ2-3; D uncertain. The V end was cut by 0 bases, the J end by 6 bases, with 8 bases between. Germline loops: CDR1 SGDLS, CDR2 YYNGEE. The CDR3 contains 13 residues. CDR3 loop: CASSVARQDTQYF. CDR3 nucleotides: TGTGCCAGCAGCGTAGCTAGGCAGGATACGCAGTATTTT.

CDR3 sequence: CASSENRPYEQYF. CDR3 DNA: TGCGCCAGCAGTGAGAACAGGCCCTACGAGCAGTACTTC. This sequence joins TRBV10-2 and TRBJ2-7; weak D call: TRBD1 (5 bases). V lost 2 bases to trimming and J lost 2 bases, with 7 bases between them. The CDR3 consists of 13 residues. Germline V gene sequence: CDR1 WSHSY, CDR2 SAAADI.

The rearrangement uses TRBV11-2 and TRBJ1-1, with D uncertain. CDR1 and CDR2 (germline): SGHAT, FQNNGV. There are 11 residues in the CDR3. Trimming took 8 bases from V and 4 from J, leaving 8 bases between them. The CDR3 DNA follows: TGTGCCAGCCGTAGTATCACTGAAGCTTTCTTT. Protein: CASRSITEAFF.

The chain joins TRBV5-1 to TRBJ1-1; D call uncertain. V shed 0 bases and J shed 1 base, with 25 bases lying between them. The CDR3 spans 20 residues. Germline V gene sequence: CDR1 SGHRS, CDR2 YFSETQ. The CDR3: CASSLDIWAAEISRNTEAFF. The CDR3 DNA follows: TGCGCCAGCAGCTTGGATATTTGGGCCGCCGAAATCTCACGGAACACTGAAGCTTTCTTT.

The V and J genes are TRBV7-9 and TRBJ2-3; weak D call: TRBD2 (6 bases). Trimming removed 5 bases at V and 0 bases at J, with 9 bases between. The CDR3 contains 14 residues. The germline gives CDR1 SEHNR, CDR2 FQNEAQ (reference sequence). CDR3 protein: CASSPGTSTDTQYF. The CDR3 nucleotides are TGTGCCAGCAGCCCCGGGACTAGCACAGATACGCAGTATTTT. Drawing the rest from reference TRBV7-9 and TRBJ2-3, the complete variable domain is DTGVSQNPRHKITKRGQNVTFRCDPISEHNRLYWYRQTLGQGPEFLTYFQNEAQLEKSRLLSDRFSAERPKGSFSTLEIQRTEQGDSAMYLCASSPGTSTDTQYFGPGTRLTVL.

V usage is TRBV28 and J usage is TRBJ1-5; the D is unclear. Per germline, CDR1 MDHEN and CDR2 SYDVKM. V was shortened by 1 base and J by 11 bases, with 18 bases between the two germline ends. This CDR3 comprises 15 residues. For the CDR3, the DNA is TGTGCCAGCAGTTTATCTGCCTACAGCCGCTCAGCCCAGCATTTT. This encodes CASSLSAYSRSAQHF.

V usage is TRBV7-8 and J usage is TRBJ2-1, with 10 nucleotides matching TRBD2. Germline V lookup: CDR1 SGHVS, CDR2 FQNEAQ. The ends lost 6 bases at V and 10 bases at J; junction bases unmatched: 6. CDR3 length: 13 amino acids. This chain's CDR3 is CASSPSGSAEQFF. The DNA of the CDR3 is TGTGCCAGCAGTCCTAGCGGGAGCGCCGAGCAGTTCTTC.